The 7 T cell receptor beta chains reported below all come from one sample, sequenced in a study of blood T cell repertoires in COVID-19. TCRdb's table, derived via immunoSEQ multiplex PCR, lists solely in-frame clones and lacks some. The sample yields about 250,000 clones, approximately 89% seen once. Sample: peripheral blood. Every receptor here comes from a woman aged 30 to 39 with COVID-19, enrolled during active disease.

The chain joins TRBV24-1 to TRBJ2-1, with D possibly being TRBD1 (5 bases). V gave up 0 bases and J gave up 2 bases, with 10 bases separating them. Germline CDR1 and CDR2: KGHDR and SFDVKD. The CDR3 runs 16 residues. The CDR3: CATSDLQGRAYNEQFF. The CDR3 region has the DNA TGTGCCACCAGTGATTTGCAGGGTCGCGCCTACAATGAGCAGTTCTTC.

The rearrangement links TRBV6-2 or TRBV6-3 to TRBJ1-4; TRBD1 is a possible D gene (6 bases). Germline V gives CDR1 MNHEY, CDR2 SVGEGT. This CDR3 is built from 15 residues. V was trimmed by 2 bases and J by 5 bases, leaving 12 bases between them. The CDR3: CASSYRGGANEKLFF. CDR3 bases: TGTGCCAGCAGTTACCGGGGGGGCGCGAATGAAAAACTGTTTTTT.

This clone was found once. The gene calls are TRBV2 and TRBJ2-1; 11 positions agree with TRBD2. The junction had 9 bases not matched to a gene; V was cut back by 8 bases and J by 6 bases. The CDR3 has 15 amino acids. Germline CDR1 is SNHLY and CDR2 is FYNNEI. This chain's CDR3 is CASAGGTSGFNEQFF. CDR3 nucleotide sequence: TGTGCCAGCGCGGGGGGGACTAGCGGCTTCAATGAGCAGTTCTTC.

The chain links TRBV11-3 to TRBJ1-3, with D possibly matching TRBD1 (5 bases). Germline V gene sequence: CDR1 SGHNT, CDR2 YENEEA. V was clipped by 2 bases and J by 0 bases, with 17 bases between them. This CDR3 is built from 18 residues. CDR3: CASSLLGAGHSSGNTIYF. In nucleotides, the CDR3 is TGTGCCAGCAGCTTATTAGGGGCAGGGCACTCCTCTGGAAACACCATATATTTT.

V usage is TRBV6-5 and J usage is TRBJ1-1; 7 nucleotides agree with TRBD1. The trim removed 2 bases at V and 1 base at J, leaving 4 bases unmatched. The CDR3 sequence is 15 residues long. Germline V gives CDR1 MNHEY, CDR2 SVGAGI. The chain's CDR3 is CASSYPAGGNTEAFF. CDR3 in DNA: TGTGCCAGCAGTTACCCAGCAGGGGGGAACACTGAAGCTTTCTTT.

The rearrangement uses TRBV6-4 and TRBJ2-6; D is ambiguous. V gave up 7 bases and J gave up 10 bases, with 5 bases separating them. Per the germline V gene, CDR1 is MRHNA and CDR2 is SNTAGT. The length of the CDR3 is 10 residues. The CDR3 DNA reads TGTGCCAGCATAGAAAACGTCCTGACTTTC. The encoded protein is CASIENVLTF.

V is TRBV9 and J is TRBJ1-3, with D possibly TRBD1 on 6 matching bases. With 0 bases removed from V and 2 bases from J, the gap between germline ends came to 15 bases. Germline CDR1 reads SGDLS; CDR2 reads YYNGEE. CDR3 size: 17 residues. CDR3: CASSVGNRGGPGNTIYF. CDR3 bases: TGTGCCAGCAGCGTAGGGAATCGTGGGGGCCCTGGAAACACCATATATTTT. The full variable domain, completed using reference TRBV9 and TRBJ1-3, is DSGVTQTPKHLITATGQRVTLRCSPRSGDLSVYWYQQSLDQGLQFLIQYYNGEERAKGNILERFSAQQFPDLHSELNLSSLELGDSALYFCASSVGNRGGPGNTIYFGEGSWLTVV.